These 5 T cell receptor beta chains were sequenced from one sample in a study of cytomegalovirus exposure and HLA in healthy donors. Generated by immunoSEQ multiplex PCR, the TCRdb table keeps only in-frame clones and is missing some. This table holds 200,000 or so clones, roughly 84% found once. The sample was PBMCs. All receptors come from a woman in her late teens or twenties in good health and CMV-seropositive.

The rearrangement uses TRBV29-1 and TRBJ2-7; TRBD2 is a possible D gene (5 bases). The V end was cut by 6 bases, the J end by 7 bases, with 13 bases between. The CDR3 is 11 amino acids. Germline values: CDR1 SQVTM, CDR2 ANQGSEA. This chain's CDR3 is CSVGNSVEQYF. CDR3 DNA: TGCAGCGTCGGGAATAGTGTTGAGCAGTACTTC.

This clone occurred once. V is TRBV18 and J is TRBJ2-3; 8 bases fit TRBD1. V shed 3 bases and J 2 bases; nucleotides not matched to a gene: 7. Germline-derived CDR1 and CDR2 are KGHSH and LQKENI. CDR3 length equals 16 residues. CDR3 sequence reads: CASSPPGQANTDTQYF. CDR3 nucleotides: TGTGCCAGCTCACCCCCGGGACAGGCCAACACAGATACGCAGTATTTT. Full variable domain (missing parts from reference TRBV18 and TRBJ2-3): NAGVMQNPRHLVRRRGQEARLRCSPMKGHSHVYWYRQLPEEGLKFMVYLQKENIIDESGMPKERFSAEFPKEGPSILRIQQVVRGDSAAYFCASSPPGQANTDTQYFGPGTRLTVL.

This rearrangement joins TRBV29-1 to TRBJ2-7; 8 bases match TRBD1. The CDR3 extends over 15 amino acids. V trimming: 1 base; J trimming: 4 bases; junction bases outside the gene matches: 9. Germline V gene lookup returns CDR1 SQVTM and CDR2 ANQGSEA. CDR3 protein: CSVEALDREEYEQYF. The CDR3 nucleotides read TGCAGCGTTGAAGCACTGGACAGGGAGGAGTACGAGCAGTACTTC.

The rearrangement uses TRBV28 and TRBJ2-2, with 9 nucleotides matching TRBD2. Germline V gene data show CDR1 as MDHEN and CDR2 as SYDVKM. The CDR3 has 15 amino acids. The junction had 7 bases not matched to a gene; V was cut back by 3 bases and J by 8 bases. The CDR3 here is CASSLYSAGGGELFF. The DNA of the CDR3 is TGTGCCAGCAGTTTGTATTCAGCGGGGGGAGGGGAGCTGTTTTTT.

The CDR3 coding sequence is TGCGCCAGCAGATGGACTAGTTCGTCGCCGCAGTATTTT. Protein sequence: CASRWTSSSPQYF. The chain is built from TRBV5-1 and TRBJ2-3; TRBD2 matches 7 bases. The CDR3 sequence is 13 residues long. The junction had 10 bases not matched to a gene; V was cut back by 5 bases and J by 10 bases. The germline V gene encodes CDR1 SGHRS and CDR2 YFSETQ.